The present entry profiles one TCR beta chain with its context. The data derive from a study of T cell repertoires in aging, cancer and after chemotherapy. TRB rearrangements spanning V, D and J were amplified using mixed TRB-A/B primers. A single record per CDR3 protein comes from TCRdb applying MiXCR to the multiplex PCR reads. The data show approximately 260 distinct CDR3 sequences, with approximately 35% seen just once and around 40% held by the top ten. Peripheral blood genomic DNA, not sorted cells or RNA, was the template. With V trimmed by 4 bases and J by 3 bases, 17 bases remained unmatched. The germline gives CDR1 SGHDT, CDR2 YYEEEE. The CDR3 is 19 residues long.

The origin of this receptor is a human donor with a blood cancer. The V call is TRBV5-6, the J call TRBJ2-3, with 10 bases lining up with TRBD2. Sample: blood. The CDR3 loop is CASSRARLAGQHRTDTQYF. The CDR3 DNA reads as TGTGCCAGCAGCAGGGCTCGACTAGCGGGCCAACATCGTACAGATACGCAGTATTTT.